Listed below are T cell receptor beta chains from one sample, sequenced in a study of T-cell memory formation after mild COVID-19. TCRdb re-called the 5' RACE reads with MiXCR, one entry per CDR3 protein. The sample lists roughly 450,000 distinct CDR3 sequences, around a sixth occurring once. Sequenced sample: PBMCs or a T cell subset sorted from them (not recorded which). Source of these receptors: an adult woman who had mild COVID-19 (a few samples of this study predate the infection). Cell type and time point are not known. Both conserved end residues are part of each CDR3. A D gene is named only where the DNA matches it firmly. Not every row has a clone size; where given, it reads once, few, many or a size class.

d_call,v_call,j_call,clone_size,cdr3_nt,cdr3_aa
TRBD2,TRBV4-1,TRBJ2-7,few,TGCGCCAGCAGCCAAGAGATAGTTATACTAGCGGGAGGCAACGAGCAGTACTTC,CASSQEIVILAGGNEQYF
.,TRBV24-1,TRBJ2-1,once,TGTGCCACCAGTGATGCCGGACAGACCTACAATGAGCAGTTCTTC,CATSDAGQTYNEQFF
.,TRBV4-1,TRBJ1-1,few,TGCGCCAGCAGTCGCGGGGATGCTGGGGGAAACACTGAAGCTTTCTTT,CASSRGDAGGNTEAFF
.,TRBV20-1,TRBJ1-1,few,TGCAGTGCTAGAGATCCGACAGGCCTGAGGACTGAAGCTTTCTTT,CSARDPTGLRTEAFF
TRBD1,TRBV20-1,TRBJ1-4,.,TGCAGTGCTAGAGCCTTACAGGGGGGTAATGAAAAACTGTTTTTT,CSARALQGGNEKLFF
.,TRBV29-1,TRBJ1-1,once,TGCAGCGTTCTTTCCGGAAGCAGGAGAATGAACACTGAAGCTTTCTTT,CSVLSGSRRMNTEAFF
TRBD2,TRBV7-2,TRBJ2-1,.,TGTGCCAGCAGCACCGAGCGGGAGAATGAGCAGTTCTTC,CASSTERENEQFF
TRBD2,TRBV12-5,TRBJ2-5,.,TGTGCTAGTGGTCCTGGACGACTAGCTGGCATCCAAGAGACCCAGTACTTC,CASGPGRLAGIQETQYF
.,TRBV24-1,TRBJ1-5,.,TGTGCCACCAGTGACCGAAAGCCAGATCAGCCCCAGCATTTT,CATSDRKPDQPQHF
TRBD1,TRBV20-1,TRBJ2-7,.,TGCAGTGCTAGCGGGGCAGGGGGCTCCTACGAGCAGTACTTC,CSASGAGGSYEQYF
.,TRBV5-1,TRBJ2-3,.,TGCGCCAGCGGGGCGTGGGGCATCGACACAGATACGCAGTATTTT,CASGAWGIDTDTQYF
.,TRBV7-2,TRBJ2-2,.,TGTGCCAGCAGCTTAGCCTCCTTTTACGGGGAGCTGTTTTTT,CASSLASFYGELFF
.,TRBV20-1,TRBJ1-5,.,TGCAGTGCTAGAGATCGGAGGGGGGGCAATCAGCCCCAGCATTTT,CSARDRRGGNQPQHF
TRBD1,TRBV27,TRBJ2-5,few,TGTGCCAGCAGTTTGGTAAGGGGGCGCAGAGAGACCCAGTACTTC,CASSLVRGRRETQYF
.,TRBV27,TRBJ1-4,.,TGTGCCAGCAGGCAGGGAGGAACTAATGAAAAACTGTTTTTT,CASRQGGTNEKLFF
TRBD2,TRBV20-1,TRBJ2-1,.,TGCAGTGCTCGACTAGCGGGGCTCTACAATGAGCAGTTCTTC,CSARLAGLYNEQFF
TRBD2,TRBV6-5,TRBJ2-3,few,TGTGCCAGCACCCTAGCGGGACCCACAGATACGCAGTATTTT,CASTLAGPTDTQYF
TRBD1,TRBV20-1,TRBJ2-7,.,TGCAGTGCCCGAGAACGGGACAGTACCTACGAGCAGTACTTC,CSARERDSTYEQYF
TRBD1,TRBV2,TRBJ1-1,.,TGTGCCAGCAGCGAACTCGGACAGGGGTCGGGGAACACTGAAGCTTTCTTT,CASSELGQGSGNTEAFF
.,TRBV6-6,TRBJ2-7,.,TGTGCCAGCAGTTACCCCCACGAGGGGGGGTACGAGCAGTACTTC,CASSYPHEGGYEQYF
.,TRBV29-1,TRBJ2-2,.,TGCAGCGTTGAAGATTCGGGACCCTATTACACCGGGGAGCTGTTTTTT,CSVEDSGPYYTGELFF
.,TRBV7-6,TRBJ2-5,few,TGTGCCAGCAGCTCCTCGTCCGAGGGGGGGAGGACCCAGTACTTC,CASSSSSEGGRTQYF
.,TRBV24-1,TRBJ2-1,.,TGTGCCACCAGTGACCGAAATAACAATGAGCAGTTCTTC,CATSDRNNNEQFF
.,TRBV30,TRBJ2-5,.,TGTGCCTCCTCAGACGGTAACCAAGAGACCCAGTACTTC,CASSDGNQETQYF
.,TRBV7-8,TRBJ1-1,.,TGTGCCAGCAGCTTAAGAAGAACTATGAACACTGAAGCTTTCTTT,CASSLRRTMNTEAFF
.,TRBV12-3/TRBV12-4,TRBJ2-5,.,TGTGCCAGCAGTTACAGGGATCAAGAGACCCAGTACTTC,CASSYRDQETQYF
.,TRBV20-1,TRBJ1-1,.,TGCAGTGCAAAGCAGGGGACCTCGAACACTGAAGCTTTCTTT,CSAKQGTSNTEAFF
.,TRBV19,TRBJ2-2,few,TGTGCCAGTAGTTGGTCCGGGGCTGACGGGGAGCTGTTTTTT,CASSWSGADGELFF
TRBD2,TRBV6-4,TRBJ2-2,few,TGTGCCAGCAGTGGAGCGGGAGTATCCGGGGAGCTGTTTTTT,CASSGAGVSGELFF
TRBD2,TRBV14,TRBJ2-1,.,TGTGCCAGCAGCCAAGTTACTAGCGGGAGGAGAAATGAGCAGTTCTTC,CASSQVTSGRRNEQFF
TRBD1,TRBV5-1,TRBJ2-7,.,TGCGCCAGCGGCTGGACAGGGCACTCCTACGAGCAGTACTTC,CASGWTGHSYEQYF
.,TRBV6-6,TRBJ2-2,.,TGTGCCAGTCGACAGTACACCGGGGAGCTGTTTTTT,CASRQYTGELFF
TRBD2,TRBV20-1,TRBJ2-7,.,TGCAGTGCAGAAGATCTGGTTGCGGGAGGGTACGAGCAGTACTTC,CSAEDLVAGGYEQYF
.,TRBV7-2,TRBJ2-7,.,TGTGCCAGCAGCTTCTGTGAAGACACCTGCGAGCAGTACTTC,CASSFCEDTCEQYF
TRBD1,TRBV14,TRBJ1-2,few,TGTGCCAGCAGCCAAGGCAGGGGGCAGCCCTATGGCTACACCTTC,CASSQGRGQPYGYTF
.,TRBV7-6,TRBJ2-3,.,TGTGCCAGCAGCTTAAACCACGCGAGAAACACAGATACGCAGTATTTT,CASSLNHARNTDTQYF
.,TRBV6-5,TRBJ1-5,.,TGTGCCAGCAGTTCACGAGGACGAGGGGACAATCAGCCCCAGCATTTT,CASSSRGRGDNQPQHF
TRBD2,TRBV9,TRBJ2-3,few,TGTGCCAGCAGCGCGGGACTAGACAAGACAGATACGCAGTATTTT,CASSAGLDKTDTQYF
.,TRBV5-4,TRBJ2-7,few,TGTGCCAGCAGCCAGAGACACTACTACGAGCAGTACTTC,CASSQRHYYEQYF
.,TRBV5-1,TRBJ2-2,.,TGCGCCAGCAGCCCATCTCTTTCTACCGGGGAGCTGTTTTTT,CASSPSLSTGELFF
.,TRBV6-2/TRBV6-3,TRBJ2-2,.,TGTGCCAGCAGTTACCGTTTCGTGGCGGGCGGGGCCGGGGAGCTGTTTTTT,CASSYRFVAGGAGELFF
.,TRBV6-2/TRBV6-3,TRBJ2-7,few,TGTGCCAGCAGTCGAGAGGAGTTAGCCCGCTCCTACGAGCAGTACTTC,CASSREELARSYEQYF